This T cell receptor beta chain was retrieved from a study of blood T cell dynamics during melanoma immunotherapy. Time point indicated: week 3, after first cycle of checkpoint inhibitor. Sampling occurred pretreatment (T0) and at week 3 (W3), after cycle one of checkpoint blockade. Sequencing used immunoSEQ multiplex PCR; TCRdb keeps in-frame clones, though not all of them. The sample yields around 12,000 clones, less than 90% seen once. The sequence was obtained from a human donor with melanoma. Sequenced here: blood, sampled from a patient treated with checkpoint blockade.

CDR3: CASSLGAGEGSSPLHF. As DNA, the CDR3 is TGTGCCAGCAGCTTAGGTGCAGGGGAAGGGAGTTCACCCCTCCACTTT. The V call is TRBV7-2, the J call TRBJ1-6, with D perhaps TRBD1 (6 bases). CDR1 SGHTA and CDR2 FQGNSA come from the germline V gene. The length of the CDR3 is 16 residues. Between the trimmed V and J ends, which lost 1 base and 9 bases, there was a span of 16 bases. The variable domain in full, completed from reference TRBV7-2 and TRBJ1-6, reads GAGVSQSPSNKVTEKGKDVELRCDPISGHTALYWYRQSLGQGLEFLIYFQGNSAPDKSGLPSDRFSAERTGGSVSTLTIQRTQQEDSAVYLCASSLGAGEGSSPLHFGNGTRLTVT.